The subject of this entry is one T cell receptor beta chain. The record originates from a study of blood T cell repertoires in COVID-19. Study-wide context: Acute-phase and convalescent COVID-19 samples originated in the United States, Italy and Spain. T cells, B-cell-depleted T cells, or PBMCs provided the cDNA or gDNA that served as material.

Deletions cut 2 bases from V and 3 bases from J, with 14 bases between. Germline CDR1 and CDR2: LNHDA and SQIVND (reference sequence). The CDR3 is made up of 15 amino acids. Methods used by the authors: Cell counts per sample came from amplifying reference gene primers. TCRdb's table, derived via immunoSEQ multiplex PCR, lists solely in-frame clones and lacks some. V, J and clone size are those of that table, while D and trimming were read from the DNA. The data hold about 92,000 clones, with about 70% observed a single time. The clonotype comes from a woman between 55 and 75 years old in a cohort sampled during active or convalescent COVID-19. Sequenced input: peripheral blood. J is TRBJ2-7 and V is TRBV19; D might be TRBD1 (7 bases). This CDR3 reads CASSITEGAGYEQYF. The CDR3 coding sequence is TGTGCCAGTAGTATAACGGAGGGGGCAGGCTACGAGCAGTACTTC.